The 13 T cell receptor beta chains given below trace back to one sample, sequenced in a study of T cells in Graves' hyperthyroidism and ophthalmopathy. The TCR beta CDR3 regions underwent amplification using RNA transcripts as the source. RT-PCR in the first round (using the HTBI primer set) targeted the TCR CDR3. TCRdb reprocessed the multiplex PCR reads with MiXCR, giving one entry per CDR3 protein. The sample contains approximately 430,000 distinct CDR3 sequences, 15% to 18% of which appear only once. Sequenced: blood. The receptors come from a young woman with Graves' hyperthyroidism.

The V call is TRBV9, the J call TRBJ2-1, with 11 bases lining up with TRBD2. This CDR3 region has 16 residues. With 3 bases clipped from V and 7 bases from J, the junction kept 9 bases outside the gene matches. Germline CDR1 and CDR2: SGDLS and YYNGEE. The CDR3 DNA sequence: TGTGCCAGCAGCGGGGGAGGCGCTAGCGGGAGGAATGAGCAGTTCTTC. Translating gives CASSGGGASGRNEQFF. Filled out from reference TRBV9 and TRBJ2-1, the complete variable domain reads DSGVTQTPKHLITATGQRVTLRCSPRSGDLSVYWYQQSLDQGLQFLIQYYNGEERAKGNILERFSAQQFPDLHSELNLSSLELGDSALYFCASSGGGASGRNEQFFGPGTRLTVL.

This clonotype has ten or more counts. The rearrangement links TRBV11-3 to TRBJ2-1, with D hard to call. CDR1 is SGHNT, CDR2 YENEEA, per germline. This CDR3 comprises 14 residues. V gave up 0 bases and J gave up 3 bases, with 6 bases separating them. CDR3 nucleotides: TGTGCCAGCAGCTTAGAAGGGTTCTACAATGAGCAGTTCTTC. Encoded protein: CASSLEGFYNEQFF.

In its sample, this clonotype was seen many times. The genes are TRBV6-1 and TRBJ1-2, with 7 bases fitting TRBD1. V lost 4 bases to trimming and J lost 7 bases; unmatched junction nucleotides: 9. Germline CDR1 MNHNS, CDR2 SASEGT. CDR3 length equals 14 residues. The CDR3 coding sequence is TGTGCCAGCAGTGTCCCGTCCCACAGGGGTGGCTACACCTTC. Amino acid sequence: CASSVPSHRGGYTF.

The chain uses TRBV3-1 and TRBJ2-7; the D gene is possibly TRBD1 (6 bases). Germline CDR1 and CDR2: LGHDT and YNNKEL (reference sequence). V lost 3 bases and J lost 3, with 12 bases in between. The CDR3 spans 14 residues. The CDR3 here is CASSQGRGGYEQYF. The CDR3 DNA reads as TGTGCCAGCAGCCAGGGTAGAGGGGGCTACGAGCAGTACTTC.

The V and J genes are TRBV6-5 and TRBJ1-5; D might be TRBD1 (5 bases). The CDR3 is made up of 14 amino acids. V lost 2 bases and J 5 bases, leaving 10 bases between the germline ends. Germline V gene lookup returns CDR1 MNHEY and CDR2 SVGAGI. CDR3 amino acids: CASSYDGTDQPQHF. As DNA, the CDR3 is TGTGCCAGCAGTTACGACGGGACCGATCAGCCCCAGCATTTT.

This clonotype was picked up many times. The V and J genes are TRBV5-4 and TRBJ1-2; D remains ambiguous. Germline CDR1 and CDR2: SGHNT and YYREEE (reference sequence). V lost 2 bases and J lost 4, with 15 bases in between. The length of the CDR3 is 15 residues. CDR3 bases: TGTGCCAGCAGCTTCGGCTCGAGGTTACCCTATGGCTACACCTTC. It yields the protein CASSFGSRLPYGYTF.

This clonotype was found many times. The chain employs TRBV6-1 and TRBJ2-2; a possible D gene is TRBD2 (6 bases). Trimming removed 5 bases from V and 6 bases from J, with 16 bases in between. The CDR3 totals 15 residues. From germline, CDR1 is MNHNS and CDR2 SASEGT. In nucleotides, the CDR3 is TGTGCCAGCAGTTCTATGGGGGGAATAGCCGGGGAGCTGTTTTTT. This translates into CASSSMGGIAGELFF.

This rearrangement joins TRBV7-8 to TRBJ2-1; D is possibly TRBD2 (7 bases). Germline CDR1 reads SGHVS; CDR2 reads FQNEAQ. The CDR3 is made up of 15 amino acids. Between the trimmed V and J ends, which lost 6 bases and 3 bases, there was a span of 15 bases. The CDR3 reads CASSAGEGDYNEQFF. The DNA of the CDR3 is TGTGCCAGCAGTGCTGGGGAGGGGGACTACAATGAGCAGTTCTTC.

This clonotype was found many times. The V and J genes are TRBV2 and TRBJ2-5; 8 nucleotides align to TRBD1. With V trimmed by 10 bases and J by 5 bases, 6 bases remained unmatched. The germline CDR1 and CDR2 sequences are SNHLY and FYNNEI. This CDR3 has 12 amino acids. The CDR3 coding sequence is TGTGCCACCGGACAGGGCCGGGAGACCCAGTACTTC. This sequence encodes CATGQGRETQYF.

The chain has TRBV20-1 and TRBJ1-1, with D perhaps matching TRBD1 (6 bases). CDR3 length: 14 amino acids. V lost 0 bases, J lost 5 bases, and 13 bases lay in between. CDR1 DFQATT and CDR2 SNEGSKA come from the germline V gene (reference sequence). CDR3 sequence (DNA): TGCAGTGCTAGAGAGGGCAGGGGTAATACTGAAGCTTTCTTT. Translated, it gives CSAREGRGNTEAFF.

In this sample, this clonotype turned up many times. This sequence joins TRBV11-3 and TRBJ1-1, with no clear D. This CDR3 is built from 15 residues. Germline CDR1 is SGHNT and CDR2 is YENEEA. The V end was cut by 5 bases, the J end by 1 base, with 14 bases between. The CDR3 protein is CASSAPPSWNTEAFF. The CDR3 DNA follows: TGTGCCAGCAGCGCTCCCCCAAGTTGGAACACTGAAGCTTTCTTT.

This clonotype was recorded many times. The chain couples TRBV9 to TRBJ1-4; D not resolved. The CDR3 is 16 residues long. The germline gives CDR1 SGDLS, CDR2 YYNGEE. The V gene lost 0 bases and the J gene lost 4 bases, with 13 bases spanning the gap. Written as DNA, the CDR3 is TGTGCCAGCAGCGTAGACGAAGGACGGATTAATGAAAAACTGTTTTTT. This codes for CASSVDEGRINEKLFF.

In this sample, this clonotype turned up many times. The rearrangement joins TRBV12-5 to TRBJ2-5, with TRBD1 as a possible D gene (6 bases). The germline CDR1 and CDR2 sequences are LGHNT and FRNRAP. This CDR3 comprises 14 residues. Trimming took 5 bases from V and 1 from J, leaving 11 bases between them. CDR3 region: CASGRGQFQETQYF. CDR3 bases: TGTGCTAGTGGTCGAGGACAGTTCCAAGAGACCCAGTACTTC.